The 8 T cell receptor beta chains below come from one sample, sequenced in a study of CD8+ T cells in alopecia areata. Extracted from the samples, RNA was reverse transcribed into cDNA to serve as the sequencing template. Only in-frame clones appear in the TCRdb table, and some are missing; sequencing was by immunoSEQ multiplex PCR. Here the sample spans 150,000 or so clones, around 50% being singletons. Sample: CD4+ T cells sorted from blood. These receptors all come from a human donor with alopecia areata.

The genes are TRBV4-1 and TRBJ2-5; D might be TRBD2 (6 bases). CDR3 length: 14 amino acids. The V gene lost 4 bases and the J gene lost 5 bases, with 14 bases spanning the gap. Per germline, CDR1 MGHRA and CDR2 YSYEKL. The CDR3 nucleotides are TGCGCCAGCAGCCCTCCTACGGGGAGGGAGACCCAGTACTTC. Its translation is CASSPPTGRETQYF.

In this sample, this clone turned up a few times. The CDR3 is CSVGVGGESGYTF. The CDR3 DNA follows: TGCAGCGTCGGAGTTGGCGGGGAGTCTGGCTACACCTTC. V is TRBV29-1 and J is TRBJ1-2; D is uncertain. CDR3 size: 13 residues. The V gene lost 6 bases and the J gene lost 7 bases, with 18 bases spanning the gap. CDR1 is SQVTM, CDR2 ANQGSEA, per germline.

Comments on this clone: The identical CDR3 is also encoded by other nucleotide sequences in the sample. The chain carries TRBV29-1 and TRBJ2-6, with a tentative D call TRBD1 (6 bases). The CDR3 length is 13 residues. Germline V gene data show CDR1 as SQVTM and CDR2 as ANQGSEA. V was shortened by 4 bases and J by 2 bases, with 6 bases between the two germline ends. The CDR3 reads CSVGDTGANVLTF. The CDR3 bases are TGCAGCGTTGGGGACACTGGGGCCAACGTCCTGACTTTC. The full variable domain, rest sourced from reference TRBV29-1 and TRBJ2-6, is SAVISQKPSRDICQRGTSLTIQCQVDSQVTMMFWYRQQPGQSLTLIATANQGSEATYESGFVIDKFPISRPNLTFSTLTVSNMSPEDSSIYLCSVGDTGANVLTFGAGSRLTVL.

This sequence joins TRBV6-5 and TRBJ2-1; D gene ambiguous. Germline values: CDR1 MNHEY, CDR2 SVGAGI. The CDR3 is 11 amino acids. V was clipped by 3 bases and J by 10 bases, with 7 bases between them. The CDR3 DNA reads TGTGCCAGCAGTTATCGCGGAGAGCAGTTCTTC. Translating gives CASSYRGEQFF.

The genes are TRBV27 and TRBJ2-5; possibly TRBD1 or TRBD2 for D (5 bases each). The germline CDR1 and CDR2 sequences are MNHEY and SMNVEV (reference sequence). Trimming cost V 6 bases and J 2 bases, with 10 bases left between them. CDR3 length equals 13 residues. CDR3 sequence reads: CASRGGGQETQYF. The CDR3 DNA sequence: TGTGCCAGCAGGGGTGGGGGTCAAGAGACCCAGTACTTC.

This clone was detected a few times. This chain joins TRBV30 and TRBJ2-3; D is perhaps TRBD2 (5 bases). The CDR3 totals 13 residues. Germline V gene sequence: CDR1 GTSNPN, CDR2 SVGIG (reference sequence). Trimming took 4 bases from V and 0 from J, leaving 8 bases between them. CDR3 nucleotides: TGTGCCTGGAACCCGGGAAGCACAGATACGCAGTATTTT. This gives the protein CAWNPGSTDTQYF. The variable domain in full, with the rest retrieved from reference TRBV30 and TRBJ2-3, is SQTIHQWPATLVQPVGSPLSLECTVEGTSNPNLYWYRQAAGRGLQLLFYSVGIGQISSEVPQNLSASRPQDRQFILSSKKLLLSDSGFYLCAWNPGSTDTQYFGPGTRLTVL.

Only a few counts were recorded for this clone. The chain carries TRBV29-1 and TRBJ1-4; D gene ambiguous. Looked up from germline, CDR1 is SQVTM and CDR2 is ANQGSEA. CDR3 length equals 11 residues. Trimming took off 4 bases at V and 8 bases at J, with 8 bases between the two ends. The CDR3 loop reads CSVGVGEKLFF. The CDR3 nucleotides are TGCAGCGTTGGCGTCGGGGAAAAACTGTTTTTT.

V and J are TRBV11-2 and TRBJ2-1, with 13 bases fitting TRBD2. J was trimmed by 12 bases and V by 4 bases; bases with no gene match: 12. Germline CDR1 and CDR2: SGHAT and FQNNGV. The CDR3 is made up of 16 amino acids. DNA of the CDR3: TGTGCCAGCAGCTCACCTACTAGCGGGAGGGCCATTGGGCAGTTCTTC. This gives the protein CASSSPTSGRAIGQFF. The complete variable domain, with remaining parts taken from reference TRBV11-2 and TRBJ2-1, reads EAGVAQSPRYKIIEKRQSVAFWCNPISGHATLYWYQQILGQGPKLLIQFQNNGVVDDSQLPKDRFSAERLKGVDSTLKIQPAKLEDSAVYLCASSSPTSGRAIGQFFGPGTRLTVL.